This T cell receptor (beta chain) came from a study of blood T cells in healthy people across ages. Study observations and caveats: Long-lived donors carried more naive CD4+ cells and greater diversity than aged donors.

With 4 bases clipped from V and 4 bases from J, the junction kept 3 bases outside the gene matches. The CDR3 contains 16 residues. CDR1 is LNHNV and CDR2 is YYDKDF in the germline V gene (reference sequence). It was with a sample-barcoded 5' primer and a J-beta primer mix that a second PCR of roughly 7 to 12 cycles was run. In TCRdb, the 5' RACE reads were re-called with MiXCR into one record per CDR3 protein. The sample lists hundreds of thousands of distinct CDR3 sequences; around half were seen once. Remarks on this clonotype: Its antigen is not known.

The chain couples TRBV15 to TRBJ2-1; 14 nucleotides align to TRBD2. This receptor was identified in a woman in her sixties in good health. Sequencing input: blood. CDR3 DNA: TGTGCCACCAGCACCCGGACTAGCGGGGGGTACAATGAGCAGTTCTTC. Protein: CATSTRTSGGYNEQFF.